The 22 T cell receptor beta chains below come from one sample, sequenced in a study of cytomegalovirus exposure and HLA in healthy donors. Amplification used 60 Vbeta primers and 13 Jbeta primers. The data were produced by immunoSEQ multiplex PCR, yet TCRdb's version contains in-frame clones alone and is incomplete. The profile shows 60,000 to 75,000 clones, approximately 79% of them singletons. Input material: PBMCs. These receptors originate from a woman aged 25-40 years in good health and CMV-seronegative.

This chain uses TRBV7-9 with TRBJ1-4; 7 bases fit TRBD1. Germline CDR1 SEHNR, CDR2 FQNEAQ (reference sequence). After removal of 4 bases from V and 2 bases from J, the junction contained 7 bases not matched to a gene. The CDR3 sequence is 16 residues long. The CDR3 sequence: CASSSTTGSTNEKLFF. CDR3 DNA: TGTGCCAGCAGCTCTACGACAGGGTCGACTAATGAAAAACTGTTTTTT.

This clone showed up just a few times. The chain combines TRBV4-1 with TRBJ2-1, with TRBD2 matching over 11 bases. This CDR3 contains 16 residues. The germline CDR1 and CDR2 sequences are MGHRA and YSYEKL. The J segment lost 9 bases and the V segment lost 0 bases, leaving 7 bases of the junction unmatched. The CDR3 nucleotides read TGCGCCAGCAGCCAAGATTTTAGCGGGAGGGCCTCTGAGCAGTTCTTC. Protein sequence: CASSQDFSGRASEQFF.

The chain employs TRBV7-2 and TRBJ2-1; TRBD2 matches at 11 bases. Germline V gene lookup returns CDR1 SGHTA and CDR2 FQGNSA. V shed 0 bases, J shed 9 bases, and the junction held 4 bases outside the gene matches. There are 15 residues in the CDR3. The CDR3 DNA reads as TGTGCCAGCAGCTTAGCAATCCTAGCGGGAGGTGAGCAGTTCTTC. This encodes CASSLAILAGGEQFF. The variable domain in full, with the rest retrieved from reference TRBV7-2 and TRBJ2-1, is GAGVSQSPSNKVTEKGKDVELRCDPISGHTALYWYRQSLGQGLEFLIYFQGNSAPDKSGLPSDRFSAERTGGSVSTLTIQRTQQEDSAVYLCASSLAILAGGEQFFGPGTRLTVL.

The genes are TRBV5-1 and TRBJ2-1, with 9 bases identical to TRBD2. V dropped 0 bases and J dropped 7; count of bases not matched to a gene: 5. CDR3 length: 15 amino acids. Germline V gene sequence: CDR1 SGHRS, CDR2 YFSETQ. This chain's CDR3 is CASSLVAGGTNEQFF. CDR3 nucleotide sequence: TGCGCCAGCAGCTTGGTGGCGGGAGGGACTAATGAGCAGTTCTTC.

The gene calls are TRBV6-5 and TRBJ1-1, with TRBD1 matching over 8 bases. Germline CDR1 MNHEY, CDR2 SVGAGI. This CDR3 spans 15 amino acids. Trimming at V came to 7 bases and at J to 7 bases, leaving 14 bases not matched to a gene. CDR3 in DNA: TGTGCCAGCACCAATAAAGGCAGGGGGCAAGATGAAGCTTTCTTT. Translating it yields CASTNKGRGQDEAFF.

This clone was found once. CDR3 coding DNA: TGTGCCAGTAGTATACTAGAGACCGGGGAGCTGTTTTTT. Amino acid sequence: CASSILETGELFF. The rearrangement uses TRBV19 and TRBJ2-2, with D hard to call. The CDR3 consists of 13 residues. V was pared by 2 bases and J by 5 bases, with 6 bases between. Germline V gene sequence: CDR1 LNHDA, CDR2 SQIVND (reference sequence).

The chain joins TRBV14 to TRBJ1-5; 8 bases are shared with TRBD1. J gave up 2 bases and V 4 bases, and 19 bases lay outside the gene matches. From germline, CDR1 is SGHDN and CDR2 FVKESK. The CDR3 sequence is 20 residues long. CDR3 residues: CASSPIGLPLQGVRNQPQHF. The CDR3 region has the DNA TGTGCCAGCAGCCCCATTGGCTTACCCTTACAGGGGGTCCGCAATCAGCCCCAGCATTTT.

The chain joins TRBV5-1 to TRBJ1-3; possibly TRBD1 for D (6 bases). V shed 3 bases and J shed 2 bases, with 15 bases lying between them. There are 16 residues in the CDR3. Germline values: CDR1 SGHRS, CDR2 YFSETQ. In DNA form, the CDR3 reads TGCGCCAGCAGCTCTGGACAGACAGTCGCTGGAAACACCATATATTTT. This sequence encodes CASSSGQTVAGNTIYF.

This chain connects TRBV7-3 to TRBJ2-2, with a possible D match to TRBD1 (6 bases). CDR3 size: 13 residues. CDR1 is SGHTA, CDR2 FQGTGA, per germline. V was pared by 4 bases and J by 8 bases, with 11 bases between. The chain's CDR3 is CASSSQGSGELFF. CDR3 bases: TGTGCCAGCAGCTCACAGGGATCGGGGGAGCTGTTTTTT.

The rearrangement joins TRBV4-3 to TRBJ1-5; a weak D match, TRBD1 (5 bases). Germline V gives CDR1 LGHNA, CDR2 YSLEER. The CDR3 covers 17 residues. The V and J ends lost 0 bases and 3 bases respectively, with 15 bases between them. The CDR3 DNA sequence: TGCGCCAGCAGCCAAGATCTGTCCGGGGGACCCAATCAGCCCCAGCATTTT. This codes for CASSQDLSGGPNQPQHF.

The gene calls are TRBV5-1 and TRBJ2-1; a possible D gene is TRBD2 (5 bases). The CDR3 has 15 amino acids. V lost 4 bases to trimming and J lost 10 bases, with 21 bases between them. CDR1 and CDR2 (germline): SGHRS, YFSETQ. The CDR3 here is CASSPGGSGPREQFF. CDR3 bases: TGCGCCAGCAGCCCGGGCGGGTCTGGACCACGCGAGCAGTTCTTC.

The chain is built from TRBV6-6 and TRBJ1-1, with D maybe TRBD1 (6 bases). There are 14 residues in the CDR3. Germline V gives CDR1 MNHNY, CDR2 SVGAGI (reference sequence). Trimming took off 6 bases at V and 3 bases at J, with 14 bases between the two ends. CDR3 region: CASREGGKDTEAFF. Written as DNA, the CDR3 is TGTGCCAGCAGGGAGGGGGGGAAGGACACTGAAGCTTTCTTT.

The rearrangement links TRBV7-9 to TRBJ1-2; 7 nucleotides align to TRBD1. The CDR3 is 15 amino acids. CDR1 and CDR2 from the germline V gene are SEHNR and FQNEAQ (reference sequence). With 3 bases clipped from V and 4 bases from J, the junction kept 8 bases outside the gene matches. CDR3 DNA: TGTGCCAGCAGCTTTGATCGAGGGGGCGGCTATGGCTACACCTTC. As protein: CASSFDRGGGYGYTF.

The rearrangement uses TRBV7-2 and TRBJ1-5; no definite D call. V gave up 0 bases and J gave up 4 bases, with 7 bases separating them. Germline V gives CDR1 SGHTA, CDR2 FQGNSA. This CDR3 region has 14 residues. DNA of the CDR3: TGTGCCAGCAGCTTAGCTTCAGCGAATCAGCCCCAGCATTTT. It encodes CASSLASANQPQHF.

This clone showed up just once. The chain is built from TRBV7-9 and TRBJ1-1; a weak D match, TRBD1 (6 bases). The CDR3 covers 12 residues. Germline values: CDR1 SEHNR, CDR2 FQNEAQ (reference sequence). V lost 3 bases, J lost 10 bases, and 12 bases lay in between. In DNA form, the CDR3 reads TGTGCCAGCAGCTTGAGGCGCAGGGGAGCTTTCTTT. Residues: CASSLRRRGAFF.

This clone was observed once. The CDR3 coding sequence is TGTGCCAGCAGTTACGAGGTTAACTATGGCTACACCTTC. This codes for CASSYEVNYGYTF. The chain uses TRBV6-6 and TRBJ1-2; no definite D call. The CDR3 is 13 residues long. Trimming cost V 2 bases and J 1 base, with 5 bases left between them. Germline V gene sequence: CDR1 MNHNY, CDR2 SVGAGI (reference sequence).

This rearrangement joins TRBV7-2 to TRBJ1-5; D perhaps matches TRBD1 (6 bases). V dropped 1 base and J dropped 7 bases, with 11 bases sitting between them. Germline V gives CDR1 SGHTA, CDR2 FQGNSA. The CDR3 has 14 amino acids. The CDR3 protein is CASSLEAGEQPQHF. For the CDR3, the DNA is TGTGCCAGCAGCTTAGAGGCAGGGGAGCAGCCCCAGCATTTT. Filled out from reference TRBV7-2 and TRBJ1-5, the complete variable domain reads GAGVSQSPSNKVTEKGKDVELRCDPISGHTALYWYRQSLGQGLEFLIYFQGNSAPDKSGLPSDRFSAERTGGSVSTLTIQRTQQEDSAVYLCASSLEAGEQPQHFGDGTRLSIL.

The rearrangement links TRBV7-9 to TRBJ2-3; 9 nucleotides match TRBD2. Germline V gene lookup returns CDR1 SEHNR and CDR2 FQNEAQ (reference sequence). This CDR3 is built from 16 residues. J lost 1 base, V lost 0 bases, and 2 bases had no gene match. CDR3 DNA sequence: TGTGCCAGCAGCTTAGCGTTAGCGGGGGGCACAGATACGCAGTATTTT. Protein: CASSLALAGGTDTQYF.

With regard to this clone: The junction does not match germline at one end; this may be a read error. The chain has TRBV5-1 and TRBJ1-1, with 9 nucleotides matching TRBD1. Germline V gene data show CDR1 as SGHRS and CDR2 as YFSETQ. The CDR3 loop spans 14 amino acids. Here the CDR3 DNA reads TGCGTCAGCAGCCCGGGGACAGGGTACACTGAAGCTTTCTTT. Translation: CVSSPGTGYTEAFF.

The gene calls are TRBV15 and TRBJ2-7; 7 bases agree with TRBD1. CDR1 is LNHNV and CDR2 is YYDKDF in the germline V gene (reference sequence). The CDR3 runs to 14 residues. J was trimmed by 2 bases and V by 9 bases; bases with no gene match: 10. CDR3 nucleotide sequence: TGTGCCACTGGCCGGGACAGCCGAGCCTACGAGCAGTACTTC. As protein: CATGRDSRAYEQYF.

This clone occurred a few times. In DNA form, the CDR3 reads TGCGCCAGCAGCCTGGGACTAGCGGGAGAAGGTGAGGGCCAAGAGACCCAGTACTTC. As protein: CASSLGLAGEGEGQETQYF. The rearrangement joins TRBV5-1 to TRBJ2-5; 14 positions match TRBD2. Germline loops: CDR1 SGHRS, CDR2 YFSETQ. This CDR3 is 19 amino acids long. V lost 4 bases and J lost 1; bases outside the gene matches: 12.

The genes are TRBV15 and TRBJ2-1; 9 bases are shared with TRBD2. CDR3 length: 16 amino acids. The germline V gene encodes CDR1 LNHNV and CDR2 YYDKDF (reference sequence). J lost 3 bases, V lost 5 bases, and 8 bases had no gene match. CDR3 amino acids: CATSSPLAGIYNEQFF. The CDR3 bases are TGTGCCACCAGCTCCCCCCTAGCGGGGATCTACAATGAGCAGTTCTTC.